One T cell receptor beta chain is described in this entry. The record originates from a study of blood T cell repertoires in COVID-19. Looking at the study overall: Spain, Italy and the United States supplied samples that represented acute and convalescent COVID-19.

Profiling relied on immunoSEQ multiplex PCR, and the TCRdb table lists in-frame clones only, not all of them. This sample has approximately 190,000 clones; 87% occur once, and the top ten carry roughly 21%. This sequence was found in a man in his 60s with active or convalescent COVID-19. Sequences were obtained from peripheral blood.

The CDR3 protein is CASRRDKGGYGYTF. CDR3 DNA: TGTGCCAGCCGCCGGGACAAGGGAGGGTATGGCTACACCTTC. The gene calls are TRBV19 and TRBJ1-2; tentatively, D is TRBD1 (6 bases). Trimming removed 9 bases from V and 5 bases from J, with 19 bases in between. This CDR3 is built from 14 residues. The germline gives CDR1 LNHDA, CDR2 SQIVND (reference sequence).